This TCR beta chain was sequenced during a study of OX40 agonist ivuxolimab in advanced cancers. Looking at the study overall: A diagnosis of hepatocellular carcinoma, melanoma, renal cell or head and neck cancer was present in dose-escalation patients. Overall study findings and caveats: The authors also found low normalized T-cell clonal expansion in some nonresponders.

As to this clone: The antigen is undetermined.

TCRdb's table, derived via immunoSEQ multiplex PCR, lists solely in-frame clones and lacks some. The sample includes 70,000 or so clones, about 90% of them seen just once. The V end lost 9 bases, the J end lost 1 base, and 17 bases lay between the germline ends. This CDR3 has 15 residues. In germline, CDR1 is MDHEN, CDR2 SYDVKM. The clonotype originates from an adult with an advanced solid tumor such as melanoma, head and neck, liver or kidney cancer. Source: CD4+ or CD8+ T cells sorted from blood, taken in a trial of the OX40 agonist ivuxolimab. The rearrangement links TRBV28 to TRBJ2-3; either TRBD1 or TRBD2 may supply D (5 bases each). The CDR3 DNA is TGTGCCAGTTCGCTAGCCCAAGGGGGCACAGATACGCAGTATTTT. Protein sequence: CASSLAQGGTDTQYF.